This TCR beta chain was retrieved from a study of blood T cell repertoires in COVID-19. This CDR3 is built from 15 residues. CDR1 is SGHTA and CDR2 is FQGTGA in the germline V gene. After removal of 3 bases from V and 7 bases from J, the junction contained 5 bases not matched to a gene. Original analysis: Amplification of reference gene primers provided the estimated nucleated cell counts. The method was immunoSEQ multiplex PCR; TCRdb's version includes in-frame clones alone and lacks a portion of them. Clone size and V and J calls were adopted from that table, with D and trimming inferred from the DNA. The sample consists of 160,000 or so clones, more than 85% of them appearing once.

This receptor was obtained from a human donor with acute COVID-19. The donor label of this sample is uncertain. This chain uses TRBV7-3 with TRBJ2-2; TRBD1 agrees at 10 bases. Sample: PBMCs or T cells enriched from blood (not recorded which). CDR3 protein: CASSLTGGGIGELFF. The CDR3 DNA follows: TGTGCCAGCAGCTTGACAGGGGGCGGGATCGGGGAGCTGTTTTTT.